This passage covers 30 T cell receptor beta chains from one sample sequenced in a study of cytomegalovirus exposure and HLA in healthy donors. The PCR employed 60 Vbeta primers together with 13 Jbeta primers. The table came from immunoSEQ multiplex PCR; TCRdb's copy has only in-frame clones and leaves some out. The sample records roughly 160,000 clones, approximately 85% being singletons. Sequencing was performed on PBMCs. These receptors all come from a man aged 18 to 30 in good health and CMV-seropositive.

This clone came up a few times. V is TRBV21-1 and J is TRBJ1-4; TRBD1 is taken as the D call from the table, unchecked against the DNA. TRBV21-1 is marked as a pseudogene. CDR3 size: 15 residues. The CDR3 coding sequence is TGTGCCAGCAGCAATCACAGACCAACTAATGAAAAACTGTTTTTT. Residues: CASSNHRPTNEKLFF.

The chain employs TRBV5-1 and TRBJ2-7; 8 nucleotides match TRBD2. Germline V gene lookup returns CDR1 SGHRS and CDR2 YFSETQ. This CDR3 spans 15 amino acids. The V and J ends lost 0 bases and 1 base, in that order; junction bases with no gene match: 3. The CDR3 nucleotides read TGCGCCAGCAGCTTGGAGGCTAGCGGGTCCTACGAGCAGTACTTC. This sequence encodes CASSLEASGSYEQYF.

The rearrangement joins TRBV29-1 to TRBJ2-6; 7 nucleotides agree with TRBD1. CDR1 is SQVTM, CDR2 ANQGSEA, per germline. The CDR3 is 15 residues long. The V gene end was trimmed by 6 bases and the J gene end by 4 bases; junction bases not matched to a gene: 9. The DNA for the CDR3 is TGCAGCGTCGGACTGACAGGGTCCGGGGCCAACGTCCTGACTTTC. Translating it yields CSVGLTGSGANVLTF. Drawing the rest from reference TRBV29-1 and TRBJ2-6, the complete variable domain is SAVISQKPSRDICQRGTSLTIQCQVDSQVTMMFWYRQQPGQSLTLIATANQGSEATYESGFVIDKFPISRPNLTFSTLTVSNMSPEDSSIYLCSVGLTGSGANVLTFGAGSRLTVL.

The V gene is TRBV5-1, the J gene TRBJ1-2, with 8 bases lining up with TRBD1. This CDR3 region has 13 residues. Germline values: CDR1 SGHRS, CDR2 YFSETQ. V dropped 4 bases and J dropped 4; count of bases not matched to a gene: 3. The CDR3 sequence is CASSHGQGYGYTF. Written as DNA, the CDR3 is TGCGCCAGCAGCCACGGACAGGGCTATGGCTACACCTTC.

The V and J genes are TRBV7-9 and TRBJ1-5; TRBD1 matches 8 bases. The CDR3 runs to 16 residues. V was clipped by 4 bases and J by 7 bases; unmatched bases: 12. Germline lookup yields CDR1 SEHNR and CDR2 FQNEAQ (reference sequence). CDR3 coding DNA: TGTGCCAGCAGCTCGGAGGGGGGGGCAGGGGGCCAGCCCCAGCATTTT. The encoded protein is CASSSEGGAGGQPQHF.

CDR3 sequence (DNA): TGTGCCAGTACTAGCGACAGGGGCACTAGCGGGGGACCGGGGGCCAACGTCCTGACTTTC. Translation: CASTSDRGTSGGPGANVLTF. This chain links TRBV19 with TRBJ2-6; 11 bases line up with TRBD2. V gave up 7 bases and J gave up 4 bases; unmatched junction bases: 18. The length of the CDR3 is 20 residues. In germline, CDR1 is LNHDA, CDR2 SQIVND (reference sequence).

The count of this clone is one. The CDR3 DNA reads TGTGCCAGCTCACAGACAGGGAAAAACTCTGGAAACACCATATATTTT. Amino acids: CASSQTGKNSGNTIYF. The chain joins TRBV18 to TRBJ1-3, with 7 bases that match TRBD1. The CDR3 is 16 amino acids. Germline-derived CDR1 and CDR2 are KGHSH and LQKENI. The ends lost 4 bases at V and 0 bases at J; junction bases unmatched: 6.

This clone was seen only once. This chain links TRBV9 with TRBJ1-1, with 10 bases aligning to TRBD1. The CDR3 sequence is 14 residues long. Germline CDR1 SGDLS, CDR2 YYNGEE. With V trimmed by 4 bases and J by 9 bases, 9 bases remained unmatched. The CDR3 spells CASSMPGQGSKAFF. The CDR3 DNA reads TGTGCCAGCAGCATGCCGGGACAGGGGTCGAAAGCTTTCTTT.

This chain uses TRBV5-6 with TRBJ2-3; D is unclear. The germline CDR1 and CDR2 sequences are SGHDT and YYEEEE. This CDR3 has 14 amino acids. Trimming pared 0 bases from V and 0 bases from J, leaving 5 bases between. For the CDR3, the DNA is TGTGCCAGCAGCTTGGGTGCGAGCACAGATACGCAGTATTTT. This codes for CASSLGASTDTQYF.

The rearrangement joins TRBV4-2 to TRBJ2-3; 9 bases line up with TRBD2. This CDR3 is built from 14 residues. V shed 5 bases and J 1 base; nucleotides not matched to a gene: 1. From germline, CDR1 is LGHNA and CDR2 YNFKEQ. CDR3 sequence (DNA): TGTGCCAGCAGCGGCGGGGGGGGCACAGATACGCAGTATTTT. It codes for CASSGGGGTDTQYF.

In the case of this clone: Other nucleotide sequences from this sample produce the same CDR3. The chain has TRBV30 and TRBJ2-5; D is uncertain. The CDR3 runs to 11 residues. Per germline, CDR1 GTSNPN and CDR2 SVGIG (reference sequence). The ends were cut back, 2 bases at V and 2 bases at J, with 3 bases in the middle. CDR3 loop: CAWSPQETQYF. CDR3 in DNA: TGTGCCTGGAGTCCACAAGAGACCCAGTACTTC. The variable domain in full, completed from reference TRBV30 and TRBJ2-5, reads SQTIHQWPATLVQPVGSPLSLECTVEGTSNPNLYWYRQAAGRGLQLLFYSVGIGQISSEVPQNLSASRPQDRQFILSSKKLLLSDSGFYLCAWSPQETQYFGPGTRLLVL.

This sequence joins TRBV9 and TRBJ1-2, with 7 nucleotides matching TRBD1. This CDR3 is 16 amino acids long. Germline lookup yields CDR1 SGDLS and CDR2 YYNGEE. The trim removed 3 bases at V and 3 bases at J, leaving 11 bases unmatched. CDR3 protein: CASSALQGKVDYGYTF. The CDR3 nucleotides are TGTGCCAGCAGCGCACTACAGGGGAAGGTTGACTATGGCTACACCTTC.

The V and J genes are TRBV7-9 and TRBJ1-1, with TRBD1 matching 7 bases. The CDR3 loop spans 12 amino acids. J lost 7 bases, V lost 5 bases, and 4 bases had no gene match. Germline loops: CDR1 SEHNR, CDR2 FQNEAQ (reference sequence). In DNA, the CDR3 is TGTGCCAGCAGCCTAACAGGGGTTGAAGCTTTCTTT. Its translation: CASSLTGVEAFF.

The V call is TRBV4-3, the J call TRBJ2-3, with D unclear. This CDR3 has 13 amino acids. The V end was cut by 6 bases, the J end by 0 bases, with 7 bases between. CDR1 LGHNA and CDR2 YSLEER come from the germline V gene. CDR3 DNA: TGCGCCAGCAGTGTGGGCAGCACAGATACGCAGTATTTT. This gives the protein CASSVGSTDTQYF.

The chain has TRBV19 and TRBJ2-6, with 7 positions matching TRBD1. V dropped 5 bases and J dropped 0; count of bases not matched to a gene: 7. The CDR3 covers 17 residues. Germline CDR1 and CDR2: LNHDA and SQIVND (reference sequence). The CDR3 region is CASSRDAGGSGANVLTF. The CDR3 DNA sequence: TGTGCCAGTAGTCGTGATGCAGGGGGCTCTGGGGCCAACGTCCTGACTTTC.

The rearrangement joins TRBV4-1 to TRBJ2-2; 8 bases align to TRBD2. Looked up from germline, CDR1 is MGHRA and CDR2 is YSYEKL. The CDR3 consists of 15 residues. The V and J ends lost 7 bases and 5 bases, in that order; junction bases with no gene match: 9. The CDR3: CASKSGGQGTGELFF. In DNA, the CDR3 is TGCGCCAGCAAGAGCGGGGGCCAGGGAACCGGGGAGCTGTTTTTT.

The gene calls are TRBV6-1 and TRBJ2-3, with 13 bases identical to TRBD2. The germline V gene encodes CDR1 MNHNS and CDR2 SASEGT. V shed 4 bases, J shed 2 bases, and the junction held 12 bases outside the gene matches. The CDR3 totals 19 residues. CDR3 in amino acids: CASSGTSGGPPRVTDTQYF. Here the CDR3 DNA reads TGTGCCAGCAGTGGGACTAGCGGGGGCCCCCCTAGAGTCACAGATACGCAGTATTTT.

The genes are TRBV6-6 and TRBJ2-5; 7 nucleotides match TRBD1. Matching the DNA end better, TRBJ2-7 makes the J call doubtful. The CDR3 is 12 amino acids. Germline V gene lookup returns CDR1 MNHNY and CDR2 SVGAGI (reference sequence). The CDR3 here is CASSYRGYEQYF. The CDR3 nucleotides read TGTGCCAGCAGCTACAGGGGTTACGAGCAGTACTTC.

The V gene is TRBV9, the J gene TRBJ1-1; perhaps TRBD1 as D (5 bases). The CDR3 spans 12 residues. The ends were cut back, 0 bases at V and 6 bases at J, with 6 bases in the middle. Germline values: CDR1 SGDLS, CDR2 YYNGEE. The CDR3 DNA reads TGTGCCAGCAGCGTAGGGGGCTCTGAAGCTTTCTTT. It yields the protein CASSVGGSEAFF.

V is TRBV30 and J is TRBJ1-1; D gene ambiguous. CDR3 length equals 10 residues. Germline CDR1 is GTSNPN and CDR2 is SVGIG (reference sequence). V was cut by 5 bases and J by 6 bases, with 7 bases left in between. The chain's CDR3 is CAWRGAEAFF. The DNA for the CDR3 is TGTGCCTGGCGGGGAGCTGAAGCTTTCTTT.

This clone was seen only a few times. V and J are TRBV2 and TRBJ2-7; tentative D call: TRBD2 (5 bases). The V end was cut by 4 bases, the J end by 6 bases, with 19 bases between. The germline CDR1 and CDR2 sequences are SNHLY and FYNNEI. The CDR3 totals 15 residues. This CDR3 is CASSALGLATGEQYF. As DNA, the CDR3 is TGTGCCAGCAGTGCGTTAGGGCTAGCAACGGGCGAGCAGTACTTC.

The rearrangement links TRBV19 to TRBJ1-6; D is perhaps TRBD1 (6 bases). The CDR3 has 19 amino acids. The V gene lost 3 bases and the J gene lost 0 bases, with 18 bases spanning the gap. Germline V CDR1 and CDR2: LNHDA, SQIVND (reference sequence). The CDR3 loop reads CASSISPTGSSSYNSPLHF. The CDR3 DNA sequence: TGTGCCAGTAGTATTTCGCCGACAGGTTCTAGCTCCTATAATTCACCCCTCCACTTT.

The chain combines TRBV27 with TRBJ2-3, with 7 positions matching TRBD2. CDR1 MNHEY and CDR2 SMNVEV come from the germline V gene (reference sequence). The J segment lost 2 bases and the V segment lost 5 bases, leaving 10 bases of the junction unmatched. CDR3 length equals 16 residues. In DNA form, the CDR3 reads TGTGCCAGCAGTATTCCCTCGGGACTAATCACAGATACGCAGTATTTT. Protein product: CASSIPSGLITDTQYF.

DNA of the CDR3: TGTGCCAGCAGTTCCATAAACCGGGATTTCTACGAGCAGTACTTC. Protein product: CASSSINRDFYEQYF. The rearrangement links TRBV6-5 to TRBJ2-7, with a weak D call TRBD2 (5 bases). The CDR3 loop spans 15 amino acids. Germline V CDR1 and CDR2: MNHEY, SVGAGI. V was pared by 4 bases and J by 3 bases, with 16 bases between.

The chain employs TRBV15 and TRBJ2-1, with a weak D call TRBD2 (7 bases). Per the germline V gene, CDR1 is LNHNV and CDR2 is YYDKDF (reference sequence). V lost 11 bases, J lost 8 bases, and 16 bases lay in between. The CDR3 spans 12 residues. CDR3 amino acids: CALRGGDDEQFF. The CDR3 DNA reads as TGTGCCTTAAGGGGGGGGGACGATGAGCAGTTCTTC.

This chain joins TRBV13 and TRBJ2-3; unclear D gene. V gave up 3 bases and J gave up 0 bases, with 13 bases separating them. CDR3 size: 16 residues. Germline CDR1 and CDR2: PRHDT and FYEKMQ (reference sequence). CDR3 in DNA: TGTGCCAGCAGCTTCTTGTCCCGGTCTAGCACAGATACGCAGTATTTT. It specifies CASSFLSRSSTDTQYF. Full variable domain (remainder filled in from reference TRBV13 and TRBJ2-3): AAGVIQSPRHLIKEKRETATLKCYPIPRHDTVYWYQQGPGQDPQFLISFYEKMQSDKGSIPDRFSAQQFSDYHSELNMSSLELGDSALYFCASSFLSRSSTDTQYFGPGTRLTVL.

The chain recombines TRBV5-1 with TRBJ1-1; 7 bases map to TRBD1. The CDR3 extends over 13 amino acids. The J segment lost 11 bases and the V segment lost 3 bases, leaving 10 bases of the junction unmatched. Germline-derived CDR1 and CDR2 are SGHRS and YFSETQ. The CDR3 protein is CASSSKQQGYAFF. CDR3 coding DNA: TGCGCCAGCAGCTCAAAACAACAGGGGTACGCTTTCTTT.

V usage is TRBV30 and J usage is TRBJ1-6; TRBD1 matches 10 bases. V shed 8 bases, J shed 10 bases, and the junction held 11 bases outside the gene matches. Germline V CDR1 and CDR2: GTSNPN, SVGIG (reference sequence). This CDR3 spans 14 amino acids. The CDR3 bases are TGTGCCGGAGCGGGGACAGGGGAAGGGTCACCCCTCCACTTT. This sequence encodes CAGAGTGEGSPLHF.

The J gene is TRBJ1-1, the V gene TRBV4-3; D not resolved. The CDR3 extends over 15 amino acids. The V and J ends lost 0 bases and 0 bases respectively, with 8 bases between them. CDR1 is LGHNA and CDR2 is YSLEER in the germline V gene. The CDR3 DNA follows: TGCGCCAGCAGCCAAGAACCAACGGTGAACACTGAAGCTTTCTTT. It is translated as CASSQEPTVNTEAFF.

For the CDR3, the DNA is TGTGCCAGCTTTCGGGGAGATGGAAACACCATATATTTT. Translation gives CASFRGDGNTIYF. The rearrangement uses TRBV6-5 and TRBJ1-3; D call uncertain. This CDR3 spans 13 amino acids. The germline gives CDR1 MNHEY, CDR2 SVGAGI. The germline V and J ends were trimmed by 8 bases and 3 bases, with 11 bases remaining between them.